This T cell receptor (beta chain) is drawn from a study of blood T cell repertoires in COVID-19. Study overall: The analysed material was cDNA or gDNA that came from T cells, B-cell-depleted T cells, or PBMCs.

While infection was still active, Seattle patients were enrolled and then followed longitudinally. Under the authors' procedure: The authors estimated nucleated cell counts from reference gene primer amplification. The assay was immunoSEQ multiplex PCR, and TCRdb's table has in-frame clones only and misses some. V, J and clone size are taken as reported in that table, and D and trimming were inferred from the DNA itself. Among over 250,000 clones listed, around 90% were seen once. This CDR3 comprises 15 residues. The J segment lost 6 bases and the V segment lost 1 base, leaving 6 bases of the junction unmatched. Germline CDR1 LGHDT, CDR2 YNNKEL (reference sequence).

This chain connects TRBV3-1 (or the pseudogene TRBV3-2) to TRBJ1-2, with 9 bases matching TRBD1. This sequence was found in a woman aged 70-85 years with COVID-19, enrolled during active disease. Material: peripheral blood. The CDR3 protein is CASSQAGQGRDGYTF. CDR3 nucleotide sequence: TGTGCCAGCAGCCAAGCGGGACAGGGACGGGATGGCTACACCTTC.